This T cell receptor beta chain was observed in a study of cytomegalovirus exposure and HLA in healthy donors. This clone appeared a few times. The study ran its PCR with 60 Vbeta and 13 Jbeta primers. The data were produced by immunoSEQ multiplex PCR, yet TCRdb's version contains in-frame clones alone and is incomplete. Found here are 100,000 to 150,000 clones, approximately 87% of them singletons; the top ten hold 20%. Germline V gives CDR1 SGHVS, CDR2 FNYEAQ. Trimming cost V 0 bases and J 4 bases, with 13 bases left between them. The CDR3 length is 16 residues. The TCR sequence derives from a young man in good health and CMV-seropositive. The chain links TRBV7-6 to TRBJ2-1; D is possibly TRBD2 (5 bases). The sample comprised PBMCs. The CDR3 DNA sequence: TGTGCCAGCAGCTTAGCGGTACTAGAGGGTTACAATGAGCAGTTCTTC. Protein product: CASSLAVLEGYNEQFF. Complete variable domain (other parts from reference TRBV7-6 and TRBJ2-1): GAGVSQSPRYKVTKRGQDVALRCDPISGHVSLYWYRQALGQGPEFLTYFNYEAQQDKSGLPNDRFSAERPEGSISTLTIQRTEQRDSAMYRCASSLAVLEGYNEQFFGPGTRLTVL.